These 12 T cell receptor beta chains originate from one sample sequenced in a study of T cells expressing NK-cell markers. TCRdb re-analyzed the 5' RACE reads; it lists each CDR3 protein once, without DNA. The listing contains about 170,000 distinct CDR3 sequences. The sample taken for sequencing was blood T cells: a sorted CD56 or NKG2C T cell subset, CD4+ or CD8+ T cells, or bulk PBMC T cells (not recorded which). Receptor source: a man aged 18-69 years in good health.

This chain uses TRBV15 with TRBJ2-7; TCRdb outputs TRBD1, but without DNA this stays unchecked. The CDR3 has 13 amino acids. Germline CDR1 and CDR2: LNHNV and YYDKDF (reference sequence). This CDR3 reads CATSSKTGTEQYF. Using reference TRBV15 and TRBJ2-7 for the parts outside the CDR3, the full variable domain is DAMVIQNPRYQVTQFGKPVTLSCSQTLNHNVMYWYQQKSSQAPKLLFHYYDKDFNNEADTPDNFQSRRPNTSFCFLDIRSPGLGDTAMYLCATSSKTGTEQYFGPGTRLTVT.

This chain connects TRBV5-6 to TRBJ2-3; the TCRdb D gene call, TRBD1, has no DNA to confirm it. The V gene's germline CDR1 is SGHDT and CDR2 YYEEEE. The CDR3 is made up of 18 amino acids. This chain's CDR3 is CASSLGLSGGESTDTQYF.

The J gene is TRBJ2-6, the V gene TRBV28. The CDR3 spans 13 residues. Germline lookup yields CDR1 MDHEN and CDR2 SYDVKM. CDR3 sequence: CASSWSGANVLTF.

The rearrangement joins TRBV27 to TRBJ2-7; TCRdb's assignment of TRBD1 cannot be checked, as there is no DNA. The CDR3 covers 14 residues. CDR1 and CDR2 (germline): MNHEY, SMNVEV (reference sequence). CDR3 residues: CASSPTGFFHEQYF.

This chain links TRBV5-1 with TRBJ2-1; the TCRdb D gene call, TRBD2, has no DNA to confirm it. CDR1 and CDR2 (germline): SGHRS, YFSETQ. The CDR3 loop spans 13 amino acids. CDR3 residues: CASSRDSRTEQFF.

The chain carries TRBV4-2 and TRBJ2-7; checking the TCRdb D call of TRBD1 is not possible without DNA. The CDR3 has 15 amino acids. Germline V gene sequence: CDR1 LGHNA, CDR2 YNFKEQ. The CDR3 is CASSPGTGGSYEQYF.

V gene TRBV5-1 combines with J gene TRBJ2-7. This CDR3 is built from 12 residues. Germline V gene sequence: CDR1 SGHRS, CDR2 YFSETQ. The CDR3 is CASSWGNNEQYF.

V usage is TRBV25-1 and J usage is TRBJ2-7; TCRdb picks TRBD1, but there is no DNA to check that call. Germline lookup yields CDR1 MGHDK and CDR2 SYGVNS. This CDR3 has 15 amino acids. The CDR3 spells CASSEVRQGAFEQYF.

The gene calls are TRBV15 and TRBJ1-3; TCRdb names TRBD1, which stays unverified in the absence of DNA. The CDR3 is 15 amino acids. Looked up from germline, CDR1 is LNHNV and CDR2 is YYDKDF (reference sequence). The CDR3 loop is CATSRAQGVGNTIYF.

This sequence joins TRBV28 and TRBJ1-6. CDR1 is MDHEN, CDR2 SYDVKM, per germline. The CDR3 has 17 amino acids. CDR3 protein: CASSSTINHYYNSPLHF.

J is TRBJ1-2 and V is TRBV4-1; as DNA is missing, the TRBD1 call by TCRdb cannot be tested. Germline CDR1 and CDR2: MGHRA and YSYEKL. This CDR3 region has 14 residues. The CDR3 here is CASSPGGFVYGYTF.

The V gene is TRBV20-1, the J gene TRBJ2-1; TCRdb proposes TRBD2, but this gene call is untestable without DNA. Germline assignment: CDR1 DFQATT and CDR2 SNEGSKA (reference sequence). The CDR3 is 14 residues long. The CDR3: CSARAPRVGNEQFF.